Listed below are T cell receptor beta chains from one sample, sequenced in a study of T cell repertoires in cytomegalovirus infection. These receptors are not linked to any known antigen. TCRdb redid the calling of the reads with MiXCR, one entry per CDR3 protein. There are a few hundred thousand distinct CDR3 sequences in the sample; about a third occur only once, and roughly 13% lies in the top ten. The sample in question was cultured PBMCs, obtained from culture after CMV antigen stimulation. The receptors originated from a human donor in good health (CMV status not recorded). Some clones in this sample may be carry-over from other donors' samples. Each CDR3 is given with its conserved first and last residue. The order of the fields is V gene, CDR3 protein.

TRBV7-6 CASSPMKTAGYNEQFF
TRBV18 CASSHGGRRNEQFF
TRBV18 CASSQTGQGMQGYTF
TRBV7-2 CASSTGVAGPNTGELFF
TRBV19 CASSIDAQGGQPQHF
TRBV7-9 CASSASGGEGYTF
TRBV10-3 CPISDGPTDTQYF
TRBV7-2 CASSAFSGGYEQYF
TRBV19 CASRPGQGSYEQYF
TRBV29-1 CSVGLPITGELFF
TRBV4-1 CASSQDDDIRPQHF
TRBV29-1 CSSTGTSGTDEQFF
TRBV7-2 CASSLGDRNAYGYTF
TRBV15 CATSRLQQGPSGNTIYF
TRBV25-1 CASSESQTSGRRTDTQYF
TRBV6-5 CASGKTGYGELFF
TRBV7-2 CASSLALGADTEAFF
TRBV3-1 CASSRDTAPEQYF
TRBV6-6 CASSFPSGTSGNNEQFF
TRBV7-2 CASSPGQGTPNIYGYTF
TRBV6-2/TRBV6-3 CASSYPLGREELDTQYF
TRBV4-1 CASSAPMNTEAFF
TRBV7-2 CASMRGGAGQETQYF
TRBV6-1 CASSAPGQGLAFAGELFF
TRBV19 CASSPDRLTDSPLHF